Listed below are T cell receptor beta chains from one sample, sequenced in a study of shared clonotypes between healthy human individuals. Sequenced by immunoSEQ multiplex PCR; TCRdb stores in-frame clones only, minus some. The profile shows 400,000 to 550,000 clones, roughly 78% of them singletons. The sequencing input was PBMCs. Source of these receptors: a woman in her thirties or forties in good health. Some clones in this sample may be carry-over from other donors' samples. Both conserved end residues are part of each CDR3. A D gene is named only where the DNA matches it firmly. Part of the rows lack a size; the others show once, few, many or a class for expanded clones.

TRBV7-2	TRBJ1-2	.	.	CASSPISGTSPYTF	TGTGCCAGCAGCCCGATTAGTGGGACAAGCCCCTACACCTTC
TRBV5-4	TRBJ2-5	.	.	CASSSTQGGQETQYF	TGTGCCAGCAGCTCAACCCAGGGGGGGCAAGAGACCCAGTACTTC
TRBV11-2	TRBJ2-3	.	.	CASRWGRVADTQYF	TGTGCCAGCAGGTGGGGCAGGGTCGCAGATACGCAGTATTTT
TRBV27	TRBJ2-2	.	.	CASSKSIANTGELFF	TGTGCCAGCAGTAAGAGTATCGCGAACACCGGGGAGCTGTTTTTT
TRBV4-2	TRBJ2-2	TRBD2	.	CASSQAGGLAGELFF	TGTGCCAGCAGCCAGGCGGGAGGGCTGGCCGGGGAGCTGTTTTTT
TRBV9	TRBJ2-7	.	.	CASSRTRSSIYEQYF	TGTGCCAGCAGCAGGACACGGAGTTCAATCTACGAGCAGTACTTC
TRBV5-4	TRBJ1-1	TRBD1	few	CASSWGQGDTEAFF	TGTGCCAGCAGCTGGGGACAGGGAGACACTGAAGCTTTCTTT
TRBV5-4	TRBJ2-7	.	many	CASSKGQTFGPIYEQYF	TGTGCCAGCAGCAAAGGACAAACCTTCGGGCCGATCTACGAGCAGTACTTC
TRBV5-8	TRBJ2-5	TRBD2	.	CASSWAGARETQYF	TGTGCCAGCAGCTGGGCGGGAGCCCGAGAGACCCAGTACTTC
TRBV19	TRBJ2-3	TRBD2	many	CASKRLAGASTDTQYF	TGTGCCAGTAAGAGACTAGCGGGGGCTAGCACAGATACGCAGTATTTT
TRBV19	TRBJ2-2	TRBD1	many	CASSIDRGTGGVTGELFF	TGTGCCAGTAGTATAGATCGGGGGACAGGGGGAGTCACCGGGGAGCTGTTTTTT
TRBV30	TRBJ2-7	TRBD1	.	CAWNRDRVYEQYF	TGTGCCTGGAACCGGGACAGGGTCTACGAGCAGTACTTC
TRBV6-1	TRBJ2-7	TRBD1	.	CASSLKGQGPYEQYF	TGTGCCAGCAGCCTTAAGGGACAGGGCCCCTACGAGCAGTACTTC
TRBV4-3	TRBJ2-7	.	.	CASSQGFRATYEQYF	TGCGCCAGCAGCCAAGGTTTTAGGGCGACCTACGAGCAGTACTTC
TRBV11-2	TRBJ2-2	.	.	CASSFALSGELFF	TGTGCCAGCAGTTTCGCCTTATCCGGGGAGCTGTTTTTT
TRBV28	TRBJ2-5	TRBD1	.	CASTLWTGSPNRETQYF	TGTGCCAGCACCCTTTGGACAGGGTCCCCCAACCGGGAGACCCAGTACTTC
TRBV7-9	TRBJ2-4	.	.	CASSLDQNIQYF	TGTGCCAGCAGCTTAGACCAAAACATTCAGTACTTC
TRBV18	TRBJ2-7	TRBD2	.	CASSPRLAGGPRNEQYF	TGTGCCAGCTCACCTCGACTAGCGGGAGGGCCTAGGAACGAGCAGTACTTC
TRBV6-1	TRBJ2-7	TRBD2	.	CASSEAGTSAYEQYF	TGTGCCAGCAGTGAAGCTGGGACTAGCGCCTACGAGCAGTACTTC
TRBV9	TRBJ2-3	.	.	CASSVTGTSTDTQYF	TGTGCCAGCAGCGTGACAGGCACTAGCACAGATACGCAGTATTTT
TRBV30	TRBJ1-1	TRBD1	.	CAWSVGTGDTEAFF	TGTGCCTGGAGTGTAGGGACAGGGGACACTGAAGCTTTCTTT
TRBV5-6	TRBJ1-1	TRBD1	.	CASSFRGRHTEAFF	TGTGCCAGCAGCTTCAGGGGGCGCCACACTGAAGCTTTCTTT
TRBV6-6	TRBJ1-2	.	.	CASSGRANYGYTF	TGTGCCAGCAGCGGACGGGCTAACTATGGCTACACCTTC
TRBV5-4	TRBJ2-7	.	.	CASSQDPSSSYEQYF	TGTGCCAGCAGCCAAGATCCTAGCAGCTCCTACGAGCAGTACTTC
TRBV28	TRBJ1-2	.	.	CASSSGGLYGYTF	TGTGCCAGCAGTTCCGGGGGCTTATATGGCTACACCTTC
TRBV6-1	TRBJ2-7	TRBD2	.	CASSEAGGSLSYEQYF	TGTGCCAGCAGTGAAGCGGGGGGGTCCCTCTCCTACGAGCAGTACTTC
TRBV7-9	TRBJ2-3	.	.	CASSLYELTDTQYF	TGTGCCAGCAGCTTATACGAGCTCACAGATACGCAGTATTTT
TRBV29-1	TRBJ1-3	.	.	CSVGRVAGNTIYF	TGCAGCGTGGGCAGGGTGGCGGGAAACACCATATATTTT
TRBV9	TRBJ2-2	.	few	CASSVSTGELFF	TGTGCCAGCAGCGTAAGCACCGGGGAGCTGTTTTTT
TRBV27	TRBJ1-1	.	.	CASRTPENTEAFF	TGTGCCAGCAGAACACCCGAGAACACTGAAGCTTTCTTT
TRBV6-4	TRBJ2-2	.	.	CASSERRGGELFF	TGTGCCAGCAGTGAAAGGCGGGGCGGGGAGCTGTTTTTT
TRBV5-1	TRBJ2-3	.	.	CASSLGRNTGTDTQYF	TGCGCCAGCAGCCTCGGACGGAATACTGGCACAGATACGCAGTATTTT
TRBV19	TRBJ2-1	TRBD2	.	CASSRRLAGYNEQFF	TGTGCCAGTAGTAGACGACTAGCGGGTTACAATGAGCAGTTCTTC
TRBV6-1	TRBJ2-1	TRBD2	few	CASSEFVLAGATYNEQFF	TGTGCCAGCAGTGAATTTGTCCTAGCGGGAGCCACGTACAATGAGCAGTTCTTC
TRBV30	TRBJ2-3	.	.	CAWITQGSYTDTQYF	TGTGCCTGGATCACACAGGGTTCCTACACAGATACGCAGTATTTT
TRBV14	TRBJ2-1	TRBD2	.	CASSQTSGYNEQFF	TGTGCCAGCAGCCAGACTAGCGGATACAATGAGCAGTTCTTC
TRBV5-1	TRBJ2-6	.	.	CASQTGQGTSGANVLTF	TGCGCCAGCCAAACGGGGCAGGGGACCTCTGGGGCCAACGTCCTGACTTTC
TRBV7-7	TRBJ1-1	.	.	CASSLGSNTEAFF	TGTGCTAGCAGCTTGGGCAGTAACACTGAAGCTTTCTTT
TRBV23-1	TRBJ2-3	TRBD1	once	CASGNRDRNADTQYF	TGCGCCAGCGGTAACCGGGACAGGAACGCAGATACGCAGTATTTT
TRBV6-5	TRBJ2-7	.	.	CASRGGARVRHEQYF	TGTGCCAGCCGCGGAGGGGCCAGGGTTCGCCACGAGCAGTACTTC
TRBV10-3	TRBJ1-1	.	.	CAISEYGEAFF	TGTGCCATCAGTGAGTACGGGGAAGCTTTCTTT
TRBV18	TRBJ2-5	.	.	CASSPFDLETQYF	TGTGCCAGCTCACCATTCGATTTGGAGACCCAGTACTTC
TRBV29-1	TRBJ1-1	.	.	CSVEADRSKNTEAFF	TGCAGCGTTGAAGCCGACAGGAGTAAGAACACTGAAGCTTTCTTT
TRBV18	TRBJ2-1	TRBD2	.	CASSPPSGRVYNEQFF	TGTGCCAGCTCACCCCCTAGCGGGAGGGTTTACAATGAGCAGTTCTTC
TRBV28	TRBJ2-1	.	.	CASISSGVGNNEQFF	TGTGCCAGCATATCATCAGGGGTCGGGAATAATGAGCAGTTCTTC
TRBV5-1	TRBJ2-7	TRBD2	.	CASSLGTSSYEQYF	TGCGCCAGCAGCTTAGGGACTAGCTCCTACGAGCAGTACTTC
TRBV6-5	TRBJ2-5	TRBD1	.	CASSRTGLETQYF	TGTGCCAGCAGTAGGACAGGGTTGGAGACCCAGTACTTC
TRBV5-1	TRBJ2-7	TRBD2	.	CASSLTSGPYEQYF	TGCGCCAGCAGCTTGACTAGCGGTCCCTACGAGCAGTACTTC
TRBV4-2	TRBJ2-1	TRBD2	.	CASSQGGLAGIHEQFF	TGTGCCAGCAGCCAAGGGGGACTAGCGGGAATTCATGAGCAGTTCTTC
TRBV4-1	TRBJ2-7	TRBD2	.	CASSQEGSGRRTYEQYF	TGCGCCAGCAGTCAAGAAGGTAGCGGGAGGCGGACCTACGAGCAGTACTTC
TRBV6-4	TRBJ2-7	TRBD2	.	CASSLTSGSYEQYF	TGTGCCAGCAGTCTTACTAGCGGATCCTACGAGCAGTACTTC
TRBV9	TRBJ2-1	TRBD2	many	CASSPGLAGGGYNEQFF	TGTGCCAGCAGCCCGGGACTAGCGGGAGGGGGATACAATGAGCAGTTCTTC
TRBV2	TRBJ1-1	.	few	CASSEEGTGRYTEAFF	TGTGCCAGCAGTGAAGAGGGTACAGGGCGGTACACTGAGGCTTTCTTT
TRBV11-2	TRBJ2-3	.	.	CASSLLDSDTQYF	TGTGCCAGCAGCTTACTGGACTCGGATACGCAGTATTTT
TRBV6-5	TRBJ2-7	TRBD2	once	CASSYSGSGRLYEQYF	TGTGCCAGCAGTTACAGCGGTAGCGGGAGACTATACGAGCAGTACTTC
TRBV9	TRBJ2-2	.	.	CASSPVGSGTGELFF	TGTGCCAGCAGCCCCGTCGGTAGCGGCACCGGGGAGCTGTTTTTT
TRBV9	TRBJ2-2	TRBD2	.	CASSVSSSGSATGELFF	TGTGCCAGCAGCGTATCATCTAGCGGGAGTGCCACCGGGGAGCTGTTTTTT